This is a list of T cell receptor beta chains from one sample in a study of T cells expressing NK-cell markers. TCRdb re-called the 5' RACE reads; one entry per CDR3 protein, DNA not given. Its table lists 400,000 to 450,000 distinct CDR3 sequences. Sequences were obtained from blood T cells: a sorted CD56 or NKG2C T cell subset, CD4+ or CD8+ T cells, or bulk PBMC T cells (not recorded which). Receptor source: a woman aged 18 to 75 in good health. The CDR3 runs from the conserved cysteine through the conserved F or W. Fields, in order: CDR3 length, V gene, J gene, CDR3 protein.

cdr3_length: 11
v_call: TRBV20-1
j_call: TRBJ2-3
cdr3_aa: CSARTTDTQYF

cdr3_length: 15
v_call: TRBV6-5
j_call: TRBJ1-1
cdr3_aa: CASSYGGTGGRRAFF

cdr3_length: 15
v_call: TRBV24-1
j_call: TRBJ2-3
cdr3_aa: CATKDTSRNTDTQYF

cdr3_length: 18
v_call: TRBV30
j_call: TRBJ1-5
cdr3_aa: CAWSVSRWSGGSNQPQHF

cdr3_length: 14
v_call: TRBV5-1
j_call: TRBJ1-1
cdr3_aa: CASSDPLRTTEAFF

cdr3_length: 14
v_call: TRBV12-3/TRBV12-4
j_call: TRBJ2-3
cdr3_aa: CASSYGEPTDTQYF

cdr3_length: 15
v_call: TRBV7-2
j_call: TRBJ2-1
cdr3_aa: CASSLRARTGGEQFF

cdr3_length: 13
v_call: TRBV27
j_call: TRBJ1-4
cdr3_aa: CASTSIMGEKLFF

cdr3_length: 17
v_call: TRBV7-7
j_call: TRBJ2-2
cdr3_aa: CASSSTRGGGRGGELFF

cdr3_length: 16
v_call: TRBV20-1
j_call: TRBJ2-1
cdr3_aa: CSATTLAGGSYNEQFF

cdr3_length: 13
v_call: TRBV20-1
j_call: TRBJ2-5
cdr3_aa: CSAGLLRGETQYF

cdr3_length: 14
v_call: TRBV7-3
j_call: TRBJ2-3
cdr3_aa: CASSSEPRGGTQYF

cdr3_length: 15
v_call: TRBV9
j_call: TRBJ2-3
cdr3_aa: CASSPFGSGADTQYF

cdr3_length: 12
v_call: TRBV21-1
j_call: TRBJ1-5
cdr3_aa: CASFRLNQPQHF

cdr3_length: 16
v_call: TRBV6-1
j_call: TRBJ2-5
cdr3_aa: CASSPGLAGSAGTQYF

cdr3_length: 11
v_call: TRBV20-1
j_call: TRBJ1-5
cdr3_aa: CSARRDQPQHF

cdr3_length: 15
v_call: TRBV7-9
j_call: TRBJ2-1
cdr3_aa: CASSLVSGGSNEQFF

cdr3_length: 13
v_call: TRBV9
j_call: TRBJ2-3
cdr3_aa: CASSDGPRDTQYF

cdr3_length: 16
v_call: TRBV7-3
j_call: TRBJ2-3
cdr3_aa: CASSFAPAGATDTQYF

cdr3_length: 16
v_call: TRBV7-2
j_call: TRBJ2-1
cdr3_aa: CASSLSGALSYNEQFF

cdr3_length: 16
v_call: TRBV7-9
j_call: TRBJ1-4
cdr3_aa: CASSPGRLATNEKLFF

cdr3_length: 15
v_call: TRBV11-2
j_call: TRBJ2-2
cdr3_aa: CASSSGLKNTGELFF

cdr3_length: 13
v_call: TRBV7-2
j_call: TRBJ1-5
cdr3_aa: CASRMDSNQPQHF

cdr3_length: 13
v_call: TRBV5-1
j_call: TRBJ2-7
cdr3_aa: CASSSSPAYEQYF

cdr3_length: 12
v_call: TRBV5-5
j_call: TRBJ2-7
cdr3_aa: CASSANSHEQYF

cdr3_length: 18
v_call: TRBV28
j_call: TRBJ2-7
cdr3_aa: CASSSPHARARGSYEQYF

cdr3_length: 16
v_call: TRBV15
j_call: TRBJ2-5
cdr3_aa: CATSRDQGLIGETQYF

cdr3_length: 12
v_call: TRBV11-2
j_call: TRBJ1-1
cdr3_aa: CASSLAQIEAFF

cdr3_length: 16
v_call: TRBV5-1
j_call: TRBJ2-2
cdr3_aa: CASSPGASGYTGELFF

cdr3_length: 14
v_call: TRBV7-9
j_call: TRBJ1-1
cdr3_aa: CASSSNIRGTEAFF

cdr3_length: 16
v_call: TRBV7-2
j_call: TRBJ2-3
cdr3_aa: CASSFWRGDWADTQYF

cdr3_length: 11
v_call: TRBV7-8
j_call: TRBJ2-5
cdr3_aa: CASSTGTAQYF

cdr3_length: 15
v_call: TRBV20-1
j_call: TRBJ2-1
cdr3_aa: CSARVETSGNNEQFF

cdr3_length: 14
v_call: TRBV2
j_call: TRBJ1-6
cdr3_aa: CASSYDRGYSPLHF

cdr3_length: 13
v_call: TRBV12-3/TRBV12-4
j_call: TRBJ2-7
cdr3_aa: CASSWDRSYEQYF

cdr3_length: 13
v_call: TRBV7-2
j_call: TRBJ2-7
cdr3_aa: CASSSRTGYEQYF

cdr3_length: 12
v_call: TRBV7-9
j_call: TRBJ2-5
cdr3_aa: CASSRAIGTQYF

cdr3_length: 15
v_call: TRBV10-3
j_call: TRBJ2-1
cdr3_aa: CAPTPGTSSPSEQFF

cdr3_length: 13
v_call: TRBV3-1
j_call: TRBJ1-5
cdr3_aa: CASGQRGGQPQHF

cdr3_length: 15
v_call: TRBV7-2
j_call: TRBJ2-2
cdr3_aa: CASSLDRWNTGELFF

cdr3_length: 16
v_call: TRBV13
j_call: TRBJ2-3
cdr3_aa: CASSSPATYGTDTQYF

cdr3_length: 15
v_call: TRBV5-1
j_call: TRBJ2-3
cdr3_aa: CASSLQGGGTDTQYF

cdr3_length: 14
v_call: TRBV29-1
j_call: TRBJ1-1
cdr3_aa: CSVGPLRVTTEAFF

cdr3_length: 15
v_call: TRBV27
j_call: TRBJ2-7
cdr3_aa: CASSPWTGEPLEQYF

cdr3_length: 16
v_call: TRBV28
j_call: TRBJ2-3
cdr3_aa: CASSSRTGVGTDTQYF

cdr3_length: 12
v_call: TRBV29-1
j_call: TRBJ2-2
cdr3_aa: CSVDSPTGELFF

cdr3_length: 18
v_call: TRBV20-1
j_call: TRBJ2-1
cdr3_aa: CSARDPLEGWSSYNEQFF

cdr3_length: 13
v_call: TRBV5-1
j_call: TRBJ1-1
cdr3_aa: CASGGQGEPEAFF

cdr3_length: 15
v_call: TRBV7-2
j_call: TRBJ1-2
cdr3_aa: CASSLGLGQGYGYTF

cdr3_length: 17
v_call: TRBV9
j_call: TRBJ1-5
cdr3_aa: CASSVEQGAAVNQPQHF

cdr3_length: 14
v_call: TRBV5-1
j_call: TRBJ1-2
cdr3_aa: CASSYDRGSYGYTF

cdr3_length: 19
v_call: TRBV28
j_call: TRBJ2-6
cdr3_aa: CASRGQGFWVSSGANVLTF

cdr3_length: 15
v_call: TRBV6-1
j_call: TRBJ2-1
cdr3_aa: CASSLSGGVSNEQFF

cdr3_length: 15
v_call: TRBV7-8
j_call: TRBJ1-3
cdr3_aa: CASSRTEFSGNTIYF

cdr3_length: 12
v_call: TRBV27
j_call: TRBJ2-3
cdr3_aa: CASRFRWGTQYF

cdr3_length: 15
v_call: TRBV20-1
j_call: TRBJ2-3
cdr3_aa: CSASVTLWGADTQYF

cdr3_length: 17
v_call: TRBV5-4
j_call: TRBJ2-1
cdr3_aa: CASSLLPRRAPYNEQFF

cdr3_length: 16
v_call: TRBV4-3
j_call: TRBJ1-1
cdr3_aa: CASSQDADSGNTEAFF

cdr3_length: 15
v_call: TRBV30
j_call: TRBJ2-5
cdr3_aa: CAWGESSGPQETQYF